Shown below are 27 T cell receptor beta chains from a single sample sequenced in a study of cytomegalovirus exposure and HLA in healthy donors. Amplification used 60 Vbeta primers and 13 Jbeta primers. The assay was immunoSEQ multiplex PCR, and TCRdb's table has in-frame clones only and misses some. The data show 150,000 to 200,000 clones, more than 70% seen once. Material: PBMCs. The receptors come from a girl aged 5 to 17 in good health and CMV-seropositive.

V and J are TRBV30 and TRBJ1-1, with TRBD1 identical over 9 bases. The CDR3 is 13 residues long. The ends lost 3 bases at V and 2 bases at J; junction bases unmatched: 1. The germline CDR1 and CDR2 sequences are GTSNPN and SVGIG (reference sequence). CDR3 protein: CAWRQGANTEAFF. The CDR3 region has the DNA TGTGCCTGGAGACAGGGGGCTAACACTGAAGCTTTCTTT.

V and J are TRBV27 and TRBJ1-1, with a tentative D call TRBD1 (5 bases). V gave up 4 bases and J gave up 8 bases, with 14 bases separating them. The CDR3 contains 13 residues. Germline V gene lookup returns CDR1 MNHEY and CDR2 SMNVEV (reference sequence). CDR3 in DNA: TGTGCCAGCAGTTCAATTCGACAGTTAGAAGCTTTCTTT. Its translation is CASSSIRQLEAFF.

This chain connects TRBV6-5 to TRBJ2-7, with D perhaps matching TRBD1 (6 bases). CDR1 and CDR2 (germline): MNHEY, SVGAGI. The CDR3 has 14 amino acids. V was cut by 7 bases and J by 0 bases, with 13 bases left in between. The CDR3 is CASIRTASSYEQYF. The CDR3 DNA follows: TGTGCCAGCATTAGGACAGCGAGCTCCTACGAGCAGTACTTC.

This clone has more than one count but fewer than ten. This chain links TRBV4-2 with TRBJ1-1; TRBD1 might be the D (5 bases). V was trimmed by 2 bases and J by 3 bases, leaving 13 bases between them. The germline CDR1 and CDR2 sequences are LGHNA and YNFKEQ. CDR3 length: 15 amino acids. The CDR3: CASSQNLGGDTEAFF. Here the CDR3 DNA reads TGTGCCAGCAGCCAAAATCTTGGGGGGGACACTGAAGCTTTCTTT.

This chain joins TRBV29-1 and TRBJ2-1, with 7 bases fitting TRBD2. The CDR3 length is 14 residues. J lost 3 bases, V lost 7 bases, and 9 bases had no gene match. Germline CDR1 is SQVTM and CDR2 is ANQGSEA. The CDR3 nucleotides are TGCAGCGGCTTCCTAGCGGCCCTCTACAATGAGCAGTTCTTC. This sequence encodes CSGFLAALYNEQFF.

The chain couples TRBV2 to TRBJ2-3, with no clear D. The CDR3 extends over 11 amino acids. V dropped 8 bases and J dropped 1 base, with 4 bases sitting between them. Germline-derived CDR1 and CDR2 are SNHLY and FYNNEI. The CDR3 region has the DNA TGTGCCAGCGAGCGCACAGATACGCAGTATTTT. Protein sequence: CASERTDTQYF.

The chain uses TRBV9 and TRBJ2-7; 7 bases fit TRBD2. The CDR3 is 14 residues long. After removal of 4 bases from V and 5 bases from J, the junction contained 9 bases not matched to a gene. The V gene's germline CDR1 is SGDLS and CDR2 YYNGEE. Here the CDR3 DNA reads TGTGCCAGCAGCCCCCGCGGAGCGGGACACGAGCAGTACTTC. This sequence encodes CASSPRGAGHEQYF.

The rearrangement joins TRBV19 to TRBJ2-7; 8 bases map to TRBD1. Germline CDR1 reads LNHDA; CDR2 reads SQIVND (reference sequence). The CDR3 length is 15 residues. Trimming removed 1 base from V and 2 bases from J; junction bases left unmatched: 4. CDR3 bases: TGTGCCAGTAGTATAGCCGGGACAGGTACCTACGAGCAGTACTTC. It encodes CASSIAGTGTYEQYF.

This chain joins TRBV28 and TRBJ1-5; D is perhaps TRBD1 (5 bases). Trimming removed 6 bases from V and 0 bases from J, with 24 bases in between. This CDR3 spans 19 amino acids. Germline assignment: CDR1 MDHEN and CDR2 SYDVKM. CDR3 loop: CASSLTQGWGVYSNQPQHF. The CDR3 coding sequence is TGTGCCAGCAGCCTTACCCAGGGATGGGGGGTTTATAGCAATCAGCCCCAGCATTTT.

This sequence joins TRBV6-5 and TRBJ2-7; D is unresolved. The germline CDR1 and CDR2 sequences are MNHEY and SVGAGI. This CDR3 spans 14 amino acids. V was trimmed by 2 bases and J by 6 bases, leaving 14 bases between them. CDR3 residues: CASSYVGEVGEQYF. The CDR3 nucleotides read TGTGCCAGCAGTTACGTAGGAGAAGTTGGCGAGCAGTACTTC.

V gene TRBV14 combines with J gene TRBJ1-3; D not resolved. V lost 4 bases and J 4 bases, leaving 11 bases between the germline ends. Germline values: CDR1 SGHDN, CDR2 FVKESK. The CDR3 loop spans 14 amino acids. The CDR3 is CASSPGVNGNTIYF. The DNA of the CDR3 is TGTGCCAGCAGCCCCGGGGTTAACGGAAACACCATATATTTT. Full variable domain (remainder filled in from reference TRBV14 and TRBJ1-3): EAGVTQFPSHSVIEKGQTVTLRCDPISGHDNLYWYRRVMGKEIKFLLHFVKESKQDESGMPNNRFLAERTGGTYSTLKVQPAELEDSGVYFCASSPGVNGNTIYFGEGSWLTVV.

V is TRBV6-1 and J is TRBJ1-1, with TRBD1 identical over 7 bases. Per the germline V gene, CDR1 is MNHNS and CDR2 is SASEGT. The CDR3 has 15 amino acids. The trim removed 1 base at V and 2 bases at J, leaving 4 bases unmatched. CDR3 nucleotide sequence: TGTGCCAGCAGTGAAGGCAGGGGGATAAACACTGAAGCTTTCTTT. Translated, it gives CASSEGRGINTEAFF.

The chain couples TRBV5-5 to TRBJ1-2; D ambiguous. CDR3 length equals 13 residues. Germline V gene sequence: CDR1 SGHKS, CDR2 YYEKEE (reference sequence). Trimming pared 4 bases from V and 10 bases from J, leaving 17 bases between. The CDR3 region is CASSQAEGSDYTF. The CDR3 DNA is TGTGCCAGCAGCCAGGCTGAGGGAAGTGACTACACCTTC.

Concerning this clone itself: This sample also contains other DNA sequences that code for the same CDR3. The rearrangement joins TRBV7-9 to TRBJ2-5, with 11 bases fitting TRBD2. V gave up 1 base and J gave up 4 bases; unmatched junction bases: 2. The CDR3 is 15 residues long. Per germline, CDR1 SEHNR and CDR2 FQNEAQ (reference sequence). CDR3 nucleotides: TGTGCCAGCAGCTTAGTGCTAGCGGGAGGAGAGACCCAGTACTTC. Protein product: CASSLVLAGGETQYF.

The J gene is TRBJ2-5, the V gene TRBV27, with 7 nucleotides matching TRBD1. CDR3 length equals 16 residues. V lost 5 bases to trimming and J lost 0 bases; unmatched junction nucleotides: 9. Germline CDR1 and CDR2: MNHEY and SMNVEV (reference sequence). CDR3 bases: TGTGCCAGCAGTCCCCAGACAGGGCGGGACCAAGAGACCCAGTACTTC. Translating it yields CASSPQTGRDQETQYF.

The CDR3 nucleotides are TGCGCCAGCCAATCGTGGACAGGCCCCTACGAGCAGTACTTC. Residues: CASQSWTGPYEQYF. The gene calls are TRBV5-1 and TRBJ2-5, with 7 bases lining up with TRBD1. With the DNA end fitting TRBJ2-7 better, the J assignment may be wrong. Germline CDR1 and CDR2: SGHRS and YFSETQ. CDR3 length: 14 amino acids.

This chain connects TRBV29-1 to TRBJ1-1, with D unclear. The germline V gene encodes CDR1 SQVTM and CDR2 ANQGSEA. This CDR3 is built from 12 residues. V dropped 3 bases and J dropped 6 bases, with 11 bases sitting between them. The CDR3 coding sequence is TGCAGCGTTGAGGTCGGGAGGGCTGAAGCTTTCTTT. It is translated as CSVEVGRAEAFF.

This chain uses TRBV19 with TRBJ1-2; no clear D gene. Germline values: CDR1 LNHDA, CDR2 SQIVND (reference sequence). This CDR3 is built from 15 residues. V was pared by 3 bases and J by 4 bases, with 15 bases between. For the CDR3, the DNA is TGTGCCAGTAGTATCCTTGGAGCCCTCGGCTATGGCTACACCTTC. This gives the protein CASSILGALGYGYTF. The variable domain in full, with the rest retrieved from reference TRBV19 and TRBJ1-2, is DGGITQSPKYLFRKEGQNVTLSCEQNLNHDAMYWYRQDPGQGLRLIYYSQIVNDFQKGDIAEGYSVSREKKESFPLTVTSAQKNPTAFYLCASSILGALGYGYTFGSGTRLTVV.

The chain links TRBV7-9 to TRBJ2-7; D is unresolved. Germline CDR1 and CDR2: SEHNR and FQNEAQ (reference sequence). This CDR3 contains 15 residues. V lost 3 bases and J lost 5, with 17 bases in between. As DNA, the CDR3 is TGTGCCAGCAGCTTCTTGGAAGACTCGCCGGACGAGCAGTACTTC. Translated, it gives CASSFLEDSPDEQYF.

The CDR3 DNA sequence: TGCGCCAGCAGCTCCGGGACACCGGTCACCGGGGAGCTGTTTTTT. Its translation: CASSSGTPVTGELFF. This sequence joins TRBV5-1 and TRBJ2-2, with a possible D match to TRBD1 (6 bases). From germline, CDR1 is SGHRS and CDR2 YFSETQ. Trimming removed 3 bases at V and 4 bases at J, with 13 bases between. The CDR3 has 15 amino acids.

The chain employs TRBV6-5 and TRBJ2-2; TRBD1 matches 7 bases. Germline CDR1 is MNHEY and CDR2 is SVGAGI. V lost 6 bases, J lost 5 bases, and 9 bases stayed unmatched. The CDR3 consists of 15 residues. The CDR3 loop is CASRLGGLGTGELFF. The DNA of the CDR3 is TGTGCCAGCAGGCTAGGGGGCCTGGGTACCGGGGAGCTGTTTTTT.

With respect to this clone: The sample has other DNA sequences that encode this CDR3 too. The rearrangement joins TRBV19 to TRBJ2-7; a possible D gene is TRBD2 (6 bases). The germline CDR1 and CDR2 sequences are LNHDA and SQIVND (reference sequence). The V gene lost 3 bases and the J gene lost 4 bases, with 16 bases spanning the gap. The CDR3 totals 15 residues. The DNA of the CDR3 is TGTGCCAGTAGTATTCGGGCGGGGAGCCCTTACGAGCAGTACTTC. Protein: CASSIRAGSPYEQYF. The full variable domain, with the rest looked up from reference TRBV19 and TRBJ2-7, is DGGITQSPKYLFRKEGQNVTLSCEQNLNHDAMYWYRQDPGQGLRLIYYSQIVNDFQKGDIAEGYSVSREKKESFPLTVTSAQKNPTAFYLCASSIRAGSPYEQYFGPGTRLTVT.

The chain's CDR3 is CASSSDRAGEQYF. The CDR3 region has the DNA TGTGCCAGTAGTTCGGACAGGGCTGGCGAGCAGTACTTC. The V gene is TRBV19, the J gene TRBJ2-7; 8 bases align to TRBD1. J lost 6 bases, V lost 5 bases, and 6 bases had no gene match. The CDR3 loop spans 13 amino acids. Germline V CDR1 and CDR2: LNHDA, SQIVND (reference sequence).

The CDR3: CASSLGDTGNQPQHF. CDR3 bases: TGCGCCAGCAGCTTGGGGGACACCGGTAATCAGCCCCAGCATTTT. The genes are TRBV5-1 and TRBJ1-5; D might be TRBD1 (6 bases). This CDR3 has 15 amino acids. The germline gives CDR1 SGHRS, CDR2 YFSETQ. Trimming removed 0 bases at V and 4 bases at J, with 11 bases between.

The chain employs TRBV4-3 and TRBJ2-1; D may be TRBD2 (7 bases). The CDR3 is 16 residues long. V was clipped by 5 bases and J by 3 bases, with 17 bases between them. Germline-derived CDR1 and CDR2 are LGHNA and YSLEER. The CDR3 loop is CASSGKTAGHYNEQFF. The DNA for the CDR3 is TGCGCCAGCAGCGGGAAGACAGCGGGACACTACAATGAGCAGTTCTTC.

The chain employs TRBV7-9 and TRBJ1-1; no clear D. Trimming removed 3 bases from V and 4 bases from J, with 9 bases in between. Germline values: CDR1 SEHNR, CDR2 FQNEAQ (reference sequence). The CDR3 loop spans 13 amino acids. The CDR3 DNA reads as TGTGCCAGCAGCTTCCCCTCGGTCACTGAAGCTTTCTTT. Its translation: CASSFPSVTEAFF.

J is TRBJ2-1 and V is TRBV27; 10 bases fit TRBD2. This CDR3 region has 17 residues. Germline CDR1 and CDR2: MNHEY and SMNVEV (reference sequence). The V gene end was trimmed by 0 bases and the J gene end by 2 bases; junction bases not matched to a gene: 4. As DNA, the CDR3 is TGTGCCAGCAGTTTATCGCCCAGCGGGAGGGCCTACAATGAGCAGTTCTTC. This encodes CASSLSPSGRAYNEQFF.